This T cell receptor beta chain was retrieved from a study of T cell repertoires in cytomegalovirus infection. Across the whole study: It was the public TCR beta signatures that indicated both CMV infection and matching HLA type. Study findings and constraints: Totalled public TCR beta family frequency picked out people who carried CMV plus the relevant HLA. The study found HLA-C-restricted CMV-specific TCR beta clonotypes dominating the ex vivo response.

TCRdb re-called the reads through MiXCR, storing one row per CDR3 protein. Counted here are about 490,000 distinct CDR3 sequences, approximately 10% occurring once; the ten biggest clones make up roughly 10%. This clonotype came up many times. Its specificity is unknown. Trimming removed 5 bases from V and 5 bases from J, with 12 bases in between. This CDR3 has 13 residues. Per germline, CDR1 SGHVS and CDR2 FQNEAQ. The V call is TRBV7-8, the J call TRBJ2-5, with D maybe TRBD2 (5 bases). This clonotype originated in a human donor in good health (CMV status not recorded). Some clones in this sample may be carry-over from other donors' samples. The sequencing sample was made of PBMCs. The CDR3 nucleotides are TGTGCCAGCAGCGCCGACCGAGGGGAGACCCAGTACTTC. Encoded protein: CASSADRGETQYF.